This is a list of T cell receptor beta chains from one sample in a study of cytomegalovirus exposure and HLA in healthy donors. TCRdb's table, derived via immunoSEQ multiplex PCR, lists solely in-frame clones and lacks some. This sample's table has about 170,000 clones. The sample comprised PBMCs. All receptors derive from a woman aged 18 to 35 in good health and CMV-seropositive. Both conserved end residues are part of each CDR3. A D gene is named only where the DNA matches it firmly.

>TRBV7-8|TRBJ2-3|TRBD2
CASSGRTSAGDTQYF
TGTGCCAGCAGCGGCCGGACTAGCGCCGGAGATACGCAGTATTTT
>TRBV9|TRBJ2-2|NA
CASSVDGTSANTGELFF
TGTGCCAGCAGCGTAGATGGTACAAGCGCGAACACCGGGGAGCTGTTTTTT
>TRBV6-5|TRBJ1-5|NA
CASRISGESNQPQHF
TGTGCCAGTCGCATTTCAGGGGAGAGCAATCAGCCCCAGCATTTT
>TRBV5-1|TRBJ1-1|NA
CASSLDGPGNTEAFF
TGCGCCAGCAGCTTGGACGGTCCAGGGAACACTGAAGCTTTCTTT
>TRBV19|TRBJ2-2|TRBD2
CASSHRSSGGARTGELFF
TGTGCCAGTAGTCATAGATCTAGCGGGGGGGCCCGCACCGGGGAGCTGTTTTTT
>TRBV18|TRBJ2-1|NA
CASSPGAGEYNEQFF
TGTGCCAGCTCCCCAGGGGCGGGGGAATACAATGAGCAGTTCTTC
>TRBV4-1|TRBJ2-7|TRBD1
CASSQDPDRGRDF
TGCGCCAGCAGCCAAGATCCAGACAGGGGCCGGGACTTC
>TRBV19|TRBJ1-1|NA
CASSIGLGGLEFLNTEAFF
TGTGCCAGTAGTATAGGTCTTGGGGGCTTGGAGTTTTTGAACACTGAAGCTTTCTTT
>TRBV7-9|TRBJ2-5|NA
CASSLVSRAKTQYF
TGTGCCAGCAGCTTAGTATCTAGAGCAAAGACCCAGTACTTC
>TRBV7-9|TRBJ2-7|TRBD2
CASSPIAGSAPYEQYF
TGTGCCAGCAGTCCGATAGCGGGATCGGCACCCTACGAGCAGTACTTC
>TRBV6-6|TRBJ1-2|TRBD1
CASSPGTGSTNYGYTF
TGTGCCAGCAGTCCCGGGACAGGGAGCACTAACTATGGCTACACCTTC
>TRBV5-5|TRBJ2-5|TRBD1
CASSLAGTGVETQYF
TGTGCCAGCAGCTTGGCCGGGACAGGGGTGGAGACCCAGTACTTC
>TRBV28|TRBJ1-4|NA
CASRLQGRTNEKLFF
TGTGCCAGCAGACTCCAGGGTCGGACTAATGAAAAACTGTTTTTT
>TRBV6-5|TRBJ1-2|TRBD1
CASSYEGGRNYGYTF
TGTGCCAGCAGTTACGAAGGGGGCAGGAACTATGGCTACACCTTC
>TRBV5-6|TRBJ2-7|TRBD1
CASSLRDRESFRRSGQYF
TGTGCCAGCAGCCTCCGGGACAGGGAATCTTTTAGACGATCCGGGCAGTACTTC
>TRBV7-6|TRBJ1-1|NA
CASSSLQGLAHEAFF
TGTGCCAGCAGCTCGCTACAGGGTTTAGCACATGAAGCTTTCTTT
>TRBV7-9|TRBJ1-1|TRBD1
CASSLARGLAFF
TGTGCCAGCAGCTTAGCGAGGGGGCTTGCTTTCTTT
>TRBV18|TRBJ1-5|TRBD1
CASSPGQGGPQPQHF
TGTGCCAGCTCACCAGGACAGGGGGGTCCTCAGCCCCAGCATTTT
>TRBV9|TRBJ1-3|NA
CASSETDYRGNTIYF
TGTGCCAGCAGCGAAACAGATTATCGTGGAAACACCATATATTTT
>TRBV5-1|TRBJ1-4|TRBD1
CASSLRGQGEKLFF
TGCGCCAGCAGCTTGAGGGGACAGGGTGAAAAACTGTTTTTT
>TRBV5-4|TRBJ2-7|NA
CASSLGQLPGGDEQYF
TGTGCCAGCAGCTTGGGGCAGCTCCCTGGGGGCGACGAGCAGTACTTC
>TRBV30|TRBJ1-2|TRBD1
CACDQDRGWNYGYTF
TGTGCCTGCGACCAGGACAGGGGGTGGAACTATGGCTACACCTTC
>TRBV6-5|TRBJ1-1|NA
CASSYRDTPVAFF
TGTGCCAGCAGTTACCGGGATACCCCCGTAGCTTTCTTT
>TRBV5-1|TRBJ2-7|TRBD1
CASSLGPQGAGEQYF
TGCGCCAGCAGCTTGGGTCCACAGGGGGCTGGCGAGCAGTACTTC
>TRBV6-1|TRBJ2-3|NA
CAAETGSTQYF
TGTGCCGCGGAAACAGGGAGTACGCAGTATTTT
>TRBV5-1|TRBJ1-4|NA
CASSSQGFNEKLFF
TGCGCCAGCAGCTCACAGGGATTTAATGAAAAACTGTTTTTT
>TRBV27|TRBJ1-2|NA
CASSIGGDYGYTF
TGTGCCAGCAGTATAGGGGGGGACTATGGCTACACCTTC
>TRBV18|TRBJ1-4|TRBD1
CASSPTGQGSATNEKLFF
TGTGCCAGCTCACCGACGGGACAGGGTTCAGCAACTAATGAAAAACTGTTTTTT
>TRBV5-1|TRBJ2-5|TRBD2
CASSPGLAGGPGETQYF
TGCGCCAGCAGCCCCGGATTAGCGGGAGGGCCTGGAGAGACCCAGTACTTC
>TRBV30|TRBJ2-7|TRBD2
CAWSPTGTGLSHEQYF
TGTGCCTGGAGTCCGACGGGCACGGGACTATCCCACGAGCAGTACTTC
>TRBV9|TRBJ2-2|TRBD2
CASSPGTTNTGELFF
TGTGCCAGCAGCCCCGGGACTACAAACACCGGGGAGCTGTTTTTT
>TRBV6-5|TRBJ2-7|TRBD2
CASSSPWAGAGEQYF
TGTGCCAGCAGTTCCCCTTGGGCGGGAGCGGGTGAGCAGTACTTC
>TRBV5-1|TRBJ1-1|NA
CASSAVGDTEAFF
TGCGCCAGCAGTGCCGTAGGGGACACTGAAGCTTTCTTT
>TRBV6-5|TRBJ1-6|NA
CASRERGDNSPLHF
TGTGCCAGCAGGGAACGCGGGGATAATTCACCCCTCCACTTT
>TRBV7-2|TRBJ2-3|NA
CASSRPPAGTATDTQYF
TGTGCCAGCAGCCGACCCCCGGCAGGGACTGCAACAGATACGCAGTATTTT
>TRBV2|TRBJ2-2|NA
CASSVRQGSTGELFF
TGTGCCAGCAGTGTCCGGCAGGGAAGTACCGGGGAGCTGTTTTTT
>TRBV20-1|TRBJ1-1|TRBD1
CSAPRGREAFF
TGCAGTGCCCCCAGGGGGCGCGAAGCTTTCTTT
>TRBV5-4|TRBJ1-1|NA
CASTPGGGAGTEAFF
TGTGCCAGCACCCCGGGAGGGGGGGCGGGCACTGAAGCTTTCTTT
>TRBV9|TRBJ1-3|NA
CASSNTASGNTIYF
TGTGCCAGCAGCAATACAGCCTCTGGAAACACCATATATTTT
>TRBV5-6|TRBJ2-5|NA
CASSLAGGPLETQYF
TGTGCCAGCAGCTTGGCGGGGGGCCCGCTGGAGACCCAGTACTTC
>TRBV7-9|TRBJ2-1|NA
CASSPIGGKRFDEQFF
TGTGCCAGCAGCCCAATTGGGGGGAAGAGGTTCGATGAGCAGTTCTTC
>TRBV10-3|TRBJ2-1|TRBD1
CAISERTGGNEQFF
TGTGCCATCAGTGAGAGGACAGGGGGTAATGAGCAGTTCTTC
>TRBV5-1|TRBJ2-7|TRBD2
CASSYGTSGGGFYEQYF
TGCGCCAGCAGCTATGGGACTAGCGGGGGGGGGTTCTACGAGCAGTACTTC
>TRBV9|TRBJ1-1|NA
CASSVDSGAMNTEAFF
TGTGCCAGCAGCGTAGATTCAGGGGCGATGAACACTGAAGCTTTCTTT
>TRBV7-2|TRBJ2-1|NA
CASSYTAVGGREQFF
TGTGCCAGCAGCTATACAGCGGTGGGAGGTCGTGAGCAGTTCTTC
>TRBV7-3|TRBJ2-1|TRBD2
CASSLLAGALEGYNEQFF
TGTGCCAGCAGCCTCCTAGCGGGGGCCCTAGAAGGCTACAATGAGCAGTTCTTC
>TRBV4-2|TRBJ2-1|TRBD2
CASSQDTSGGANEQFF
TGTGCCAGCAGCCAAGATACTAGCGGGGGGGCCAATGAGCAGTTCTTC
>TRBV5-1|TRBJ2-7|NA
CASSLAGRGNDEQYF
TGCGCCAGCAGCTTGGCGGGGAGGGGGAATGACGAGCAGTACTTC
>TRBV27|TRBJ2-7|TRBD2
CASSLRWREGLSYEQYF
TGTGCCAGCAGTTTAAGATGGCGGGAGGGCCTTTCCTACGAGCAGTACTTC
>TRBV6-1|TRBJ1-2|NA
CASRWTVGDYGYTF
TGTGCCAGCAGGTGGACAGTCGGGGACTATGGCTACACCTTC
>TRBV27|TRBJ1-2|NA
CASSLSGGYRANYGYTF
TGTGCCAGCAGTTTATCCGGGGGGTACAGGGCAAACTATGGCTACACCTTC